The 9 T cell receptor beta chains listed next were all sequenced from one sample in a study of blood T cell repertoires in COVID-19 (TCRdb year 2020). Library preparation used the immunoSEQ multiplex PCR assay. TCRdb took this table from immuneACCESS and kept in-frame rearrangements with V and J called. Such tables lack part of the clones; where checked against another copy, unresolved V genes explain under half of the gap, and the rest is unexplained. The sample data list roughly 380,000 clones, and 88% of these were observed just once. The ten largest clones add up to about 0.94% of the sample. The source material was PBMCs or T cells enriched from blood (not recorded which). These receptors came from a woman aged 25 to 39 who had been exposed to COVID-19.

The chain is built from TRBV6-5 and TRBJ2-7, with 11 bases that match TRBD2. The germline gives CDR1 MNHEY, CDR2 SVGAGI. J gave up 6 bases and V 2 bases, and 6 bases lay outside the gene matches. The length of the CDR3 is 15 residues. CDR3 sequence: CASSYIGTSGSEQYF. The CDR3 DNA reads as TGTGCCAGCAGTTACATCGGCACTAGCGGGAGCGAGCAGTACTTC.

The chain recombines TRBV13 with TRBJ2-1, with TRBD2 matching 10 bases. Germline lookup yields CDR1 PRHDT and CDR2 FYEKMQ (reference sequence). V lost 2 bases, J lost 9 bases, and 7 bases stayed unmatched. The CDR3 runs 15 residues. CDR3 residues: CASSLPAGGTSEQFF. The DNA of the CDR3 is TGTGCCAGCAGCTTACCAGCGGGAGGGACGAGTGAGCAGTTCTTC. Complete variable domain (other parts from reference TRBV13 and TRBJ2-1): AAGVIQSPRHLIKEKRETATLKCYPIPRHDTVYWYQQGPGQDPQFLISFYEKMQSDKGSIPDRFSAQQFSDYHSELNMSSLELGDSALYFCASSLPAGGTSEQFFGPGTRLTVL.

This clone was observed a few times. The chain couples TRBV27 to TRBJ2-5, with TRBD1 matching 7 bases. CDR3 length: 13 amino acids. The germline gives CDR1 MNHEY, CDR2 SMNVEV (reference sequence). J was trimmed by 5 bases and V by 2 bases; bases with no gene match: 2. CDR3 protein: CASSLSRGETQYF. CDR3 in DNA: TGTGCCAGCAGTTTAAGCAGGGGGGAGACCCAGTACTTC.

This sequence joins TRBV9 and TRBJ1-4, with D unresolved. Trimming took 0 bases from V and 5 from J, leaving 11 bases between them. This CDR3 contains 15 residues. Germline CDR1 is SGDLS and CDR2 is YYNGEE. For the CDR3, the DNA is TGTGCCAGCAGCGTAGAGTCAGGACTAAATGAAAAACTGTTTTTT. Translation gives CASSVESGLNEKLFF.

The chain carries TRBV7-9 and TRBJ1-2, with unresolved D. Per the germline V gene, CDR1 is SEHNR and CDR2 is FQNEAQ (reference sequence). With 1 base removed from V and 4 bases from J, the gap between germline ends came to 7 bases. The CDR3 is 13 residues long. CDR3 nucleotides: TGTGCCAGCAGCTTAGTGCTACTCTATGGCTACACCTTC. Protein: CASSLVLLYGYTF.

The rearrangement joins TRBV30 to TRBJ1-6, with a tentative D call TRBD1 (5 bases). This CDR3 comprises 21 residues. Germline CDR1 and CDR2: GTSNPN and SVGIG (reference sequence). Between the trimmed V and J ends, which lost 0 bases and 0 bases, there was a span of 24 bases. The CDR3 nucleotides read TGTGCCTGGAGTGTACCCCAGGGCAGGGCAAATCTTTTCTCCTATAATTCACCCCTCCACTTT. Amino acid sequence: CAWSVPQGRANLFSYNSPLHF.

The DNA of the CDR3 is TGTGCCAGAACCTACCGGACAGGGAAGGCCAATCAGCCCCAGCATTTT. It yields the protein CARTYRTGKANQPQHF. The chain employs TRBV9 and TRBJ1-5, with 8 positions matching TRBD1. Germline V lookup: CDR1 SGDLS, CDR2 YYNGEE. This CDR3 spans 16 amino acids. V dropped 8 bases and J dropped 3; count of bases not matched to a gene: 13. The entire variable domain, with the rest obtained from reference TRBV9 and TRBJ1-5, is as follows: DSGVTQTPKHLITATGQRVTLRCSPRSGDLSVYWYQQSLDQGLQFLIQYYNGEERAKGNILERFSAQQFPDLHSELNLSSLELGDSALYFCARTYRTGKANQPQHFGDGTRLSIL.

For the CDR3, the DNA is TGTGCCAGCAGTTTACCCAGTGCATCTTTCTTT. As protein: CASSLPSASFF. This chain connects TRBV28 to TRBJ1-1, with D hard to call. The CDR3 spans 11 residues. Germline CDR1 and CDR2: MDHEN and SYDVKM. Trimming pared 2 bases from V and 12 bases from J, leaving 10 bases between.

The chain employs TRBV18 and TRBJ2-7; D is unresolved. The CDR3 has 16 amino acids. V gave up 0 bases and J gave up 3 bases, with 15 bases separating them. Germline CDR1 reads KGHSH; CDR2 reads LQKENI. In DNA form, the CDR3 reads TGTGCCAGCTCACCACCCAGGTCGCAAGTGGGCTACGAGCAGTACTTC. Protein sequence: CASSPPRSQVGYEQYF.